Listed below are T cell receptor beta chains from one sample, sequenced in a study of CD8+CD57+ T cells in acquired aplastic anemia. TCRdb ran MiXCR on the reads and lists one entry per CDR3 protein. The table records 250,000 to 350,000 distinct CDR3 sequences, approximately 57% of them present only once. Sequencing input: sorted CD4+, CD8+, or CD8+CD57+ T cells (not recorded which) from PBMCs. The source is a human donor with aplastic anemia. CDR3s include the opening cysteine and the closing phenylalanine or tryptophan. A D gene is named only where the DNA matches it firmly. Clone size, where shown, is once, few, many, or a class for clones that have expanded.

>TRBJ2-3|TRBV7-9|TRBD2|many
TGTGCCAGCAGCTTAGATGATCTTCGGACTAGCGGGAGTGTAGATACGCAGTATTTT
CASSLDDLRTSGSVDTQYF
>TRBJ2-7|TRBV5-1|TRBD2|few
TGCGCCAGCAGCATTAGCGGGAGCAGGGACGAGCAGTACTTC
CASSISGSRDEQYF
>TRBJ1-1|TRBV7-9|-|once
TGTGCCAGCAGCTTAGATCGGGGTGCCCGAAAGAACACTGAAGCTTTCTTT
CASSLDRGARKNTEAFF
>TRBJ2-5|TRBV24-1|-|-
TGTGCCACCAGTGAGTATCAGGGCCAAGAGACCCAGTACTTC
CATSEYQGQETQYF
>TRBJ2-5|TRBV15|-|-
TGTGCCACCAGCAGAGGCGGGCGGGAGACCCAGTACTTC
CATSRGGRETQYF
>TRBJ2-7|TRBV5-4|TRBD1|many
TGTGCCAGCAGCGCGGGACAGGGGTATGAGCAGTACTTC
CASSAGQGYEQYF
>TRBJ1-1|TRBV5-1|-|-
TGCGCTAGCAGCATGGGGTGGGGGGCTAGGATGAACACTAAAGCTTTCTTT
CASSMGWGARMNTKAFF
>TRBJ2-7|TRBV2|TRBD1|few
TGTGCCAGCAGCGCAGGGGGCTACGAGCAGTACTTC
CASSAGGYEQYF
>TRBJ2-5|TRBV20-1|TRBD2|-
TGCAGTGCTAGTGAGCGGGGGGAAGAGACCCAGTACTTC
CSASERGEETQYF
>TRBJ1-3|TRBV2|-|many
TGTGCCAGCAGTGTGGACAGTATCTCTGGAAACACCATATATTTT
CASSVDSISGNTIYF
>TRBJ1-6|TRBV6-6|-|many
TGTGCCAGCAGTTACTCTGAGGGGAGTTCTAATTCACCCCTCCACTTT
CASSYSEGSSNSPLHF
>TRBJ2-3|TRBV2|-|-
TGTGCCAGCAGCGTAGGGGCCATCACAGATACGCAGTATTTT
CASSVGAITDTQYF
>TRBJ1-3|TRBV5-1|-|-
TGTGCCAGCAGCGTGGGGGGGGTAGACACCATATATTTT
CASSVGGVDTIYF
>TRBJ2-2|TRBV12-3/TRBV12-4|-|few
TGTGCCAGCAGTTTGACCCTAACAGGGGAGCTGTTTTTT
CASSLTLTGELFF
>TRBJ2-2|TRBV15|TRBD1|-
TGTGCCACCAGCCGACCCGGGACAGCGAACACCGGGGAGCTGTTTTTT
CATSRPGTANTGELFF
>TRBJ2-1|TRBV29-1|-|-
TGCAGCGTTGGACGGAGCGCCTACAATGAGCAGTTATTC
CSVGRSAYNEQLF
>TRBJ2-5|TRBV11-1|-|-
TGTGCCAGCAGCATCCGACGAGAGACCCAGTACTTC
CASSIRRETQYF
>TRBJ2-3|TRBV15|TRBD1|-
TGTGCCACCAGCAGTAGACAGGGAACAGATACGCAGTATTTT
CATSSRQGTDTQYF
>TRBJ2-1|TRBV20-1|-|-
TGCAGTGCTAGACTAGCTCTGAGCTCCTACAATGAGCAGTTCTTC
CSARLALSSYNEQFF
>TRBJ2-5|TRBV10-1|TRBD2|few
TGCGCCAGCAGTGACCAGACTAGCGGACAAGAGACCCAGTACTTC
CASSDQTSGQETQYF
>TRBJ2-3|TRBV5-5|TRBD2|many
TGTGCCAGGAGTTTAGCGGGAGGCCAATACACAGATACGCAGTATTTT
CARSLAGGQYTDTQYF
>TRBJ1-1|TRBV15|TRBD1|-
TGTGCCACCAGCAGCTCCAGGTCGGGACAGGGGTTGAATGAGGCTGAAGCTTTCTTT
CATSSSRSGQGLNEAEAFF
>TRBJ2-7|TRBV5-5|-|few
TGTGCCAGCAGCATTTCTCTCCGGGTCCACGAGCAGTACTTC
CASSISLRVHEQYF
>TRBJ2-5|TRBV24-1|-|few
TGTGCCACCAGTGATCAGGTTCAAGAGACCCAGTACTTC
CATSDQVQETQYF
>TRBJ1-1|TRBV7-6|-|many
TGTGCCAGCAGCTTAGCTCAGCGGGGGCCCGAAGCTTTCTTT
CASSLAQRGPEAFF
>TRBJ1-6|TRBV7-9|TRBD1|-
TGTGCCAGCAGCTTGTCTGGGACAGGGATGAATTCACCCCCCCACTTT
CASSLSGTGMNSPPHF
>TRBJ1-3|TRBV16|-|many
TGTGCCAGCAGCCATGGGGTCTCTGGAAACACCATATATTTT
CASSHGVSGNTIYF